This T cell receptor (beta chain) originates from a study of blood T cells in healthy people across ages. PCR was performed a second time for roughly 6 to 12 cycles using a sample-barcoded 5' primer and a J-beta primer mix. TCRdb ran MiXCR on the 5' RACE reads and lists one entry per CDR3 protein. The sample comprises hundreds of thousands of distinct CDR3 sequences, around three fifths of which are singletons, and over 30% rests with the top ten. Germline V gene sequence: CDR1 DFQATT, CDR2 SNEGSKA (reference sequence). The V and J ends lost 1 base and 1 base, in that order; junction bases with no gene match: 5. CDR3 size: 15 residues. Total RNA amounts of at least 5.5 micrograms were extracted per sample.

Sequencing was carried out using blood. The source is a man between 60 and 75 years old in good health. V and J are TRBV20-1 and TRBJ2-5; 8 nucleotides align to TRBD2. The CDR3 coding sequence is TGCAGTGCTAGAGCCCCCGGGACTAGCCAAGAGACCCAGTACTTC. Translated, it gives CSARAPGTSQETQYF.